These T cell receptor beta chains were read from a single sample in a study of T cell changes during pregnancy in multiple sclerosis. Repertoires were generated with immunoSEQ multiplex PCR, while TCRdb's copy carries only in-frame clones and drops some. The table includes approximately 88,000 clones, roughly 95% detected once. Sequencing was performed on peripheral blood, taken in the second trimester of pregnancy. The receptors were gathered from a female donor with multiple sclerosis, enrolled in a pregnancy study. CDR3s include the opening cysteine and the closing phenylalanine or tryptophan. D genes are given only for firm matches. Clone size is shown for a subset of rows, as once, few, many or a class of expanded clone.

j_gene: TRBJ2-3
abundance: NA
v_gene: TRBV11-3
d_gene: NA
CDR3nt: TGTGCCAGCAGCGGGAGGACAGATACGCAGTATTTT
CDR3aa: CASSGRTDTQYF

j_gene: TRBJ2-7
abundance: once
v_gene: TRBV18
d_gene: NA
CDR3nt: TGTGCCAGCTCACCACCGGAGGTTAGCAGATACGAGCAGTACTTC
CDR3aa: CASSPPEVSRYEQYF

j_gene: TRBJ1-3
abundance: NA
v_gene: TRBV9
d_gene: NA
CDR3nt: TGTGCCAGCAGCGCCCAGCCCCGACAAGGAAACACCATATATTTT
CDR3aa: CASSAQPRQGNTIYF

j_gene: TRBJ1-2
abundance: NA
v_gene: TRBV19
d_gene: TRBD1
CDR3nt: TGTGCCAGTAGTATGGGACAGAGCTATGGCTACACCTTC
CDR3aa: CASSMGQSYGYTF

j_gene: TRBJ2-3
abundance: NA
v_gene: TRBV19
d_gene: NA
CDR3nt: TGTGCCAGTGGGGGCGGCGATACGCAGTATTTT
CDR3aa: CASGGGDTQYF

j_gene: TRBJ1-4
abundance: once
v_gene: TRBV9
d_gene: TRBD1
CDR3nt: TGTGCCAGCAGCGTCGGGACAGGGATGGCTAATGAAAAACTGTTTTTT
CDR3aa: CASSVGTGMANEKLFF

j_gene: TRBJ1-3
abundance: NA
v_gene: TRBV9
d_gene: TRBD1
CDR3nt: TGTGCCAGCAGTGGCGGACAGGGGAACACCATATATTTT
CDR3aa: CASSGGQGNTIYF

j_gene: TRBJ1-5
abundance: once
v_gene: TRBV7-2
d_gene: NA
CDR3nt: TGTGCCAGCAGCTTAATTTTGGGCACGGCCTTCCCCCATTTT
CDR3aa: CASSLILGTAFPHF

j_gene: TRBJ1-2
abundance: NA
v_gene: TRBV9
d_gene: TRBD1
CDR3nt: TGTGCCAGCAGCTCATCGACAGGGGGCTCCTATGGCTACACCTTC
CDR3aa: CASSSSTGGSYGYTF

j_gene: TRBJ2-7
abundance: NA
v_gene: TRBV6-5
d_gene: TRBD1
CDR3nt: TGTGCCAGCAGTCCGGACAGGGGGCGACGGGACGAGCAGTACTTC
CDR3aa: CASSPDRGRRDEQYF

j_gene: TRBJ2-5
abundance: NA
v_gene: TRBV2
d_gene: NA
CDR3nt: TGTGCCAGCGTGCGGGAGACCCAGTACTTC
CDR3aa: CASVRETQYF

j_gene: TRBJ1-2
abundance: NA
v_gene: TRBV19
d_gene: TRBD1
CDR3nt: TGTGCCAGTAGTTCCAGGGACAGGGTGGATGGCTACACCTTC
CDR3aa: CASSSRDRVDGYTF

j_gene: TRBJ2-1
abundance: NA
v_gene: TRBV4-1
d_gene: TRBD2
CDR3nt: TGCGCCAGCAGCCAAGATGGGCTAGCGGGAGGATTAAGGAATGAGCAGTTCTTC
CDR3aa: CASSQDGLAGGLRNEQFF

j_gene: TRBJ2-3
abundance: NA
v_gene: TRBV6-6
d_gene: NA
CDR3nt: TGTGCCAGCAGCCAAGGAGCCCTGACTAGCACAGATACGCAGTATTTT
CDR3aa: CASSQGALTSTDTQYF

j_gene: TRBJ2-7
abundance: NA
v_gene: TRBV10-3
d_gene: TRBD2
CDR3nt: TGTGCCATCAGTGAGACGACTAGCGGGTACGAGCAGTACTTC
CDR3aa: CAISETTSGYEQYF

j_gene: TRBJ1-1
abundance: NA
v_gene: TRBV6-5
d_gene: NA
CDR3nt: TGTGCCAGCTACCCCGTCGTGGGCGCTGAAGCTTTCTTT
CDR3aa: CASYPVVGAEAFF